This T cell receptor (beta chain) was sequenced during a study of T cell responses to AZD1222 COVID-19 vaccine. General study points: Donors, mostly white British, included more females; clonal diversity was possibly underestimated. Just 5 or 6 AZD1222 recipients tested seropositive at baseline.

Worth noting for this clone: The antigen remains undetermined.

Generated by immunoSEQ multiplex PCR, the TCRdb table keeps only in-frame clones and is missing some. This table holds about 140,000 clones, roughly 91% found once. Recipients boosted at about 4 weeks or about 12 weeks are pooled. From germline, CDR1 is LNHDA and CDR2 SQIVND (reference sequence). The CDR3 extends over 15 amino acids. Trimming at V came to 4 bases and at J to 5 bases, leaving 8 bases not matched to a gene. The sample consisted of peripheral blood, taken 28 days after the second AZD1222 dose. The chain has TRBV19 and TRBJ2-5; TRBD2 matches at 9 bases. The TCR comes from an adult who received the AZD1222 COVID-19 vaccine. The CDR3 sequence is CASSKVAGVRETQYF. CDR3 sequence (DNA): TGTGCCAGTAGTAAGGTAGCGGGGGTTCGGGAGACCCAGTACTTC.